What follows are 10 T cell receptor beta chains derived from one specimen sequenced in a study of tumor-infiltrating lymphocytes in primary liver carcinoma. Reverse transcription of roughly 470 ng total RNA with a constant-region primer produced TCR beta cDNA. ARM-PCR, slightly modified, supplied the TCR beta libraries through three nested multiplex PCR rounds. Both of the initial two PCR rounds ran for 10 cycles and employed TRBV1-TRBV30 forward primers alongside a C-beta reverse primer. TCRdb re-derived calls from the multiplex PCR reads in MiXCR, one entry per CDR3 protein. The data contain 55,000 to 65,000 distinct CDR3 sequences, around 64% of them singletons. It was from about 20-30 mg of unsorted bulk tissue that RNA and DNA were co-extracted. Sequencing input: liver tumor tissue from sampling region 2. Subset here: tumor region T2, inferior pole. The receptor source for this set is a man aged 35 to 55 with primary liver carcinoma and hepatitis B virus infection.

Points on this clonotype: A read error is likely, as this CDR3 ends without the conserved phenylalanine or tryptophan. J is TRBJ2-2 and V is TRBV5-6, with 7 positions matching TRBD1. CDR3 length: 15 amino acids. CDR1 is SGHDT, CDR2 YYEEEE, per germline. V lost 3 bases to trimming and J lost 0 bases; unmatched junction nucleotides: 2. This CDR3 reads CASSWGQTNTGELFL. The CDR3 DNA reads as TGTGCCAGCAGCTGGGGACAGACGAACACCGGGGAGCTGTTTCTT.

Note on this clonotype: The junction differs from germline at one of its ends, possibly a read error. V is TRBV11-2 and J is TRBJ2-2; D possibly corresponds to TRBD1 (5 bases). The CDR3 consists of 13 residues. CDR1 SGHAT and CDR2 FQNNGV come from the germline V gene. CDR3: CASSLTDTWGLFF. The CDR3 DNA is TGTGCCAGTAGCTTGACGGACACCTGGGGGCTGTTTTTT. The complete variable domain, with remaining parts taken from reference TRBV11-2 and TRBJ2-2, reads EAGVAQSPRYKIIEKRQSVAFWCNPISGHATLYWYQQILGQGPKLLIQFQNNGVVDDSQLPKDRFSAERLKGVDSTLKIQPAKLEDSAVYLCASSLTDTWGLFFGEGSRLTVL.

The gene calls are TRBV5-6 and TRBJ2-2, with TRBD1 identical over 10 bases. In germline, CDR1 is SGHDT, CDR2 YYEEEE. With 7 bases clipped from V and 7 bases from J, the junction kept 7 bases outside the gene matches. This CDR3 is built from 14 residues. The CDR3: CASSGTGVIGELFF. In DNA form, the CDR3 reads TGTGCCAGCTCCGGGACAGGGGTGATCGGGGAGCTGTTTTTT.

Comment on this clonotype: At one end the junction does not follow the germline gene, possibly because of a read error. The chain joins TRBV11-2 to TRBJ2-1; D possibly corresponds to TRBD2 (6 bases). The CDR3 runs 14 residues. CDR1 SGHAT and CDR2 FQNNGV come from the germline V gene. In DNA, the CDR3 is TGTGCCAGCATTTTATACCGACTAGTTAGTGAGCAATTCTTC. It encodes CASILYRLVSEQFF. The whole variable domain, filled in from reference TRBV11-2 and TRBJ2-1, reads EAGVAQSPRYKIIEKRQSVAFWCNPISGHATLYWYQQILGQGPKLLIQFQNNGVVDDSQLPKDRFSAERLKGVDSTLKIQPAKLEDSAVYLCASILYRLVSEQFFGPGTRLTVL.

By share of the sample, this clonotype is medium-sized. The chain recombines TRBV10-2 with TRBJ1-2; D is unresolved. Germline lookup yields CDR1 WSHSY and CDR2 SAAADI. V was trimmed by 5 bases and J by 4 bases, leaving 11 bases between them. This CDR3 region has 13 residues. The CDR3 loop is CASSFGEGYGYTF. In nucleotides, the CDR3 is TGCGCCAGCAGTTTTGGGGAAGGCTATGGCTACACCTTC.

V is TRBV11-2 and J is TRBJ2-1, with 9 bases aligning to TRBD2. There are 16 residues in the CDR3. Per the germline V gene, CDR1 is SGHAT and CDR2 is FQNNGV. The CDR3 DNA reads as TGTGGCAGAAGCTTAGAGCCCCTAGCGGGAATGTATGAGCAGTTCTTC. Protein product: CGRSLEPLAGMYEQFF.

This clonotype is a singleton in its sample. One end of the junction fails to match germline, which may point to a read error. The chain employs TRBV9 and TRBJ2-2, with D tentatively TRBD2 (6 bases). The CDR3 totals 15 residues. Germline-derived CDR1 and CDR2 are SGDLS and YYNGEE. The DNA for the CDR3 is TGTGCCAGCAGCGTAGGTGGGACTCGCACCGTGGAGCTGTTTTTT. Translation gives CASSVGGTRTVELFF.

V usage is TRBV4-2 and J usage is TRBJ2-2; the D gene is possibly TRBD2 (6 bases). CDR1 is LGHNA and CDR2 is YNFKEQ in the germline V gene. Trimming pared 0 bases from V and 13 bases from J, leaving 15 bases between. The CDR3 is 14 residues long. CDR3 nucleotide sequence: TGTGCCAGCAGCCAAGATCAGGTGGGAGGAGGGCTGTTTTTT. Encoded protein: CASSQDQVGGGLFF.

Comments on this clonotype: One end of the junction does not line up with germline, which may come from a read error. The chain has TRBV28 and TRBJ2-5; 8 positions agree with TRBD2. This CDR3 contains 17 residues. Germline CDR1 reads MDHEN; CDR2 reads SYDVKM. The CDR3 region has the DNA TGTGCCAGTAGTTTACTTGTCTGTAGCGGGATGATTGAGACCCAGTACTTC. Its protein product is CASSLLVCSGMIETQYF.

The chain is built from TRBV6-5 and TRBJ2-3, with TRBD2 matching over 7 bases. V trimming: 9 bases; J trimming: 3 bases; junction bases outside the gene matches: 12. Germline loops: CDR1 MNHEY, CDR2 SVGAGI. The CDR3 consists of 15 residues. CDR3 loop: CASNPGLVGTDTQYF. The CDR3 coding sequence is TGTGCCAGTAACCCAGGACTAGTGGGAACAGATACGCAGTATTTT.